The 2 T cell receptor beta chains in this list originate from one sample, sequenced in a study of blood T cell repertoires in COVID-19. Here immunoSEQ multiplex PCR was the method, and the copy in TCRdb shows in-frame clones only, minus some. The sample yields hundreds of thousands of clones, approximately 89% seen once. The sequenced sample was peripheral blood. Every receptor here comes from a woman aged 55-69 years with acute or convalescent COVID-19.

The rearrangement uses TRBV7-9 and TRBJ2-5; 8 positions match TRBD2. The CDR3 totals 15 residues. The trim removed 1 base at V and 5 bases at J, leaving 6 bases unmatched. Germline V gene sequence: CDR1 SEHNR, CDR2 FQNEAQ (reference sequence). Here the CDR3 reads CASSLGELAEETQYF. The CDR3 bases are TGTGCCAGCAGCTTAGGGGAACTAGCGGAGGAGACCCAGTACTTC. Using reference TRBV7-9 and TRBJ2-5 for the parts outside the CDR3, the full variable domain is DTGVSQNPRHKITKRGQNVTFRCDPISEHNRLYWYRQTLGQGPEFLTYFQNEAQLEKSRLLSDRFSAERPKGSFSTLEIQRTEQGDSAMYLCASSLGELAEETQYFGPGTRLLVL.

The gene calls are TRBV5-1 and TRBJ1-2, with 8 bases aligning to TRBD1. CDR3 length: 14 amino acids. Germline trimming cut 0 bases from V and 6 bases from J; bases unmatched to any gene: 4. The germline gives CDR1 SGHRS, CDR2 YFSETQ. This chain's CDR3 is CASSLGTGNDGYTF. The CDR3 DNA reads TGCGCCAGCAGCTTGGGGACAGGGAACGATGGCTACACCTTC.